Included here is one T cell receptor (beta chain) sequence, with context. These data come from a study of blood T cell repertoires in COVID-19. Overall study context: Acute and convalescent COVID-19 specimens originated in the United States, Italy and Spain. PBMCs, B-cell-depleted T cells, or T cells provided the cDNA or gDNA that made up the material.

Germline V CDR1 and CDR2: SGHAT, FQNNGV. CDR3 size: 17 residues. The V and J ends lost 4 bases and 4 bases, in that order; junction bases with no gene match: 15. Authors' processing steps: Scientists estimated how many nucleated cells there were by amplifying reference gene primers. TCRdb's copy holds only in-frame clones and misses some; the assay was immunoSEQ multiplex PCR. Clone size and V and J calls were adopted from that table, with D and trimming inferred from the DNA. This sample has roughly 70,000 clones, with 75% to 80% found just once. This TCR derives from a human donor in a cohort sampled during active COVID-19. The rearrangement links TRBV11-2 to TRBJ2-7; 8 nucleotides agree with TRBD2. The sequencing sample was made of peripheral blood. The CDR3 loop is CASSSPPTSGSKYEQYF. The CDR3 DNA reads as TGTGCCAGCAGCTCCCCACCCACCAGCGGGAGTAAGTACGAGCAGTACTTC.